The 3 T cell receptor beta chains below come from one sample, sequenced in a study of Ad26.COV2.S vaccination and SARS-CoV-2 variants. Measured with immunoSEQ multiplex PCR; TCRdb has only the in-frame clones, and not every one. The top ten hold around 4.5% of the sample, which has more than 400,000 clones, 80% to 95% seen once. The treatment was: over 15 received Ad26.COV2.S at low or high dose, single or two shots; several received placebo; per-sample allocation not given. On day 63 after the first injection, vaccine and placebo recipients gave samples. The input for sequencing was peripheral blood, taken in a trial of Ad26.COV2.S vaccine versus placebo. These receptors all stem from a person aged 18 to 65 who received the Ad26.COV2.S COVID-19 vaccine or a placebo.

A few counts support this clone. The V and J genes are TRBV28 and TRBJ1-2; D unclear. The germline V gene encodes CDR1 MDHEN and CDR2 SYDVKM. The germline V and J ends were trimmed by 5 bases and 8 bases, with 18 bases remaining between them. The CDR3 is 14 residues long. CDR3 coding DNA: TGTGCCAGCAGTCCCCCTAGGGCCGAGAGGGGCTACACCTTC. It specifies CASSPPRAERGYTF.

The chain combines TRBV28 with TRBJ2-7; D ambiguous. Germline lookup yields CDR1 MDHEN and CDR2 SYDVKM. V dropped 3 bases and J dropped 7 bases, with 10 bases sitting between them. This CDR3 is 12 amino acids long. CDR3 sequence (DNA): TGTGCCAGCAGTTTGAGGAGAGGAGAGCAGTACTTC. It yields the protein CASSLRRGEQYF. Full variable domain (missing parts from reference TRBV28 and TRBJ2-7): DVKVTQSSRYLVKRTGEKVFLECVQDMDHENMFWYRQDPGLGLRLIYFSYDVKMKEKGDIPEGYSVSREKKERFSLILESASTNQTSMYLCASSLRRGEQYFGPGTRLTVT.

CDR3 sequence: CASSQAGANTIYF. Written as DNA, the CDR3 is TGTGCCAGCAGCCAAGCAGGGGCAAACACCATATATTTT. The chain carries TRBV3-1 (or the pseudogene TRBV3-2) and TRBJ1-3; D perhaps matches TRBD1 (6 bases). The CDR3 length is 13 residues. The V end was cut by 1 base, the J end by 6 bases, with 7 bases between. Germline CDR1 is LGHDT and CDR2 is YNNKEL (reference sequence).